Below, 26 T cell receptor beta chains from the same sample are listed, as sequenced in a study of cytomegalovirus exposure and HLA in healthy donors. A multiplex PCR was run with 60 Vbeta primers and 13 Jbeta primers. Data came from immunoSEQ multiplex PCR; TCRdb stores just in-frame clones and leaves some out. Of about 180,000 clones listed, over 60% are singletons. What was sequenced was PBMCs. These receptors all stem from a man between 18 and 29 years old in good health and CMV-seronegative.

The chain recombines TRBV28 with TRBJ1-5; maybe TRBD1 (5 bases). Germline V gene sequence: CDR1 MDHEN, CDR2 SYDVKM. The V gene lost 2 bases and the J gene lost 6 bases, with 17 bases spanning the gap. The CDR3 is 16 residues long. The CDR3 is CASSLEGGGAVQPQHF. CDR3 DNA: TGTGCCAGCAGTTTAGAAGGCGGAGGGGCGGTTCAGCCCCAGCATTTT.

The chain uses TRBV5-6 and TRBJ2-2; TRBD1 matches 11 bases. This CDR3 comprises 16 residues. The germline V gene has CDR1 SGHDT and CDR2 YYEEEE. Trimming cost V 3 bases and J 4 bases; bases outside gene matches: 5. Here the CDR3 reads CASSYPGQGATGELFF. For the CDR3, the DNA is TGTGCCAGCAGCTACCCAGGACAGGGGGCCACCGGGGAGCTGTTTTTT.

This clone has just one count. This chain uses TRBV19 with TRBJ1-5; D is uncertain. From germline, CDR1 is LNHDA and CDR2 SQIVND (reference sequence). The CDR3 has 13 amino acids. Trimming removed 5 bases at V and 4 bases at J, with 9 bases between. CDR3 protein: CASSDTANQPQHF. The DNA for the CDR3 is TGTGCCAGTAGTGACACCGCTAATCAGCCCCAGCATTTT.

V and J are TRBV6-4 and TRBJ1-5, with 7 positions matching TRBD1. The germline V gene encodes CDR1 MRHNA and CDR2 SNTAGT. V lost 3 bases, J lost 6 bases, and 23 bases stayed unmatched. This CDR3 is 20 amino acids long. The CDR3 DNA reads TGTGCCAGCAGTGATACCTGGACTTGGACTCTAGCCCGACAGGGTCAGCCCCAGCATTTT. Amino acids: CASSDTWTWTLARQGQPQHF.

This clone was recorded once. The chain employs TRBV10-3 and TRBJ2-1, with TRBD2 matching over 10 bases. The V gene's germline CDR1 is ENHRY and CDR2 SYGVKD. Unmatched junction bases numbered 14, after V lost 2 bases and J lost 13 bases. The CDR3 sequence is 16 residues long. This chain's CDR3 is CAISEPQRGGGRGQFF. In DNA, the CDR3 is TGTGCCATCAGTGAGCCACAGCGGGGGGGTGGTCGGGGACAGTTCTTC.

This clone was counted between two and nine times. This chain connects TRBV28 to TRBJ1-1, with D hard to call. Germline CDR1 reads MDHEN; CDR2 reads SYDVKM. There are 14 residues in the CDR3. V shed 6 bases and J shed 4 bases, with 15 bases lying between them. CDR3 residues: CASRSLGVSTEAFF. The CDR3 DNA reads TGTGCCAGCAGATCCCTCGGGGTGAGCACTGAAGCTTTCTTT.

The rearrangement joins TRBV5-6 to TRBJ2-5; D uncertain. The CDR3 is made up of 11 amino acids. Trimming shortened V by 3 bases and J by 4 bases, and 4 bases separated the two germline ends. Germline-derived CDR1 and CDR2 are SGHDT and YYEEEE. CDR3 in DNA: TGTGCCAGCAGCTCGGGAGAGACCCAGTACTTC. Amino acids: CASSSGETQYF. The full variable domain, its missing parts supplied by reference TRBV5-6 and TRBJ2-5, is DAGVTQSPTHLIKTRGQQVTLRCSPKSGHDTVSWYQQALGQGPQFIFQYYEEEERQRGNFPDRFSGHQFPNYSSELNVNALLLGDSALYLCASSSGETQYFGPGTRLLVL.

DNA of the CDR3: TGCGCCAGCAGCCCAGGACAGGGCCGGAAGATTTACGAGCAGTACTTC. This encodes CASSPGQGRKIYEQYF. The chain employs TRBV5-1 and TRBJ2-7; 8 bases match TRBD1. V lost 4 bases, J lost 4 bases, and 13 bases stayed unmatched. The CDR3 is made up of 16 amino acids. Germline assignment: CDR1 SGHRS and CDR2 YFSETQ.

The chain couples TRBV10-3 to TRBJ1-1; TRBD1 agrees at 7 bases. Germline assignment: CDR1 ENHRY and CDR2 SYGVKD. Losses at the gene ends were 9 bases for V and 0 bases for J; bases not matched to a gene: 4. This CDR3 region has 13 residues. The chain's CDR3 is CAMGRGLNTEAFF. The CDR3 DNA reads as TGTGCCATGGGAAGGGGGCTGAACACTGAAGCTTTCTTT.

This clone has a handful of counts. The rearrangement joins TRBV15 to TRBJ1-2, with a weak D call TRBD1 (6 bases). The CDR3 extends over 16 amino acids. The germline gives CDR1 LNHNV, CDR2 YYDKDF (reference sequence). Trimming took off 1 base at V and 4 bases at J, with 16 bases between the two ends. As DNA, the CDR3 is TGTGCCACCAGCAGAGGGGACGCCAGGGGCCTCTATGGCTACACCTTC. This sequence encodes CATSRGDARGLYGYTF.

The rearrangement links TRBV18 to TRBJ2-7; 12 nucleotides match TRBD2. V was clipped by 3 bases and J by 4 bases; unmatched bases: 4. The CDR3 consists of 15 residues. Per germline, CDR1 KGHSH and CDR2 LQKENI. CDR3 sequence reads: CASSPRTSGEYEQYF. The CDR3 bases are TGTGCCAGCTCACCCCGGACTAGCGGGGAGTACGAGCAGTACTTC.

The genes are TRBV19 and TRBJ1-1, with D uncertain. The germline gives CDR1 LNHDA, CDR2 SQIVND (reference sequence). This CDR3 comprises 14 residues. V lost 1 base to trimming and J lost 1 base, with 7 bases between them. The CDR3 nucleotides read TGTGCCAGTAGTATAGCGGGAGGGAACACTGAAGCTTTCTTT. Amino acid sequence: CASSIAGGNTEAFF.

The V call is TRBV27, the J call TRBJ2-2, with D possibly being TRBD1 (5 bases). Germline-derived CDR1 and CDR2 are MNHEY and SMNVEV (reference sequence). V lost 3 bases, J lost 4 bases, and 12 bases lay in between. The CDR3 length is 15 residues. This CDR3 is CASSFQGSGTGELFF. The CDR3 DNA reads as TGTGCCAGCAGTTTCCAGGGTTCAGGCACCGGGGAGCTGTTTTTT.

The V call is TRBV5-1, the J call TRBJ1-1; no definite D call. This CDR3 spans 14 amino acids. The V gene lost 4 bases and the J gene lost 0 bases, with 10 bases spanning the gap. In germline, CDR1 is SGHRS, CDR2 YFSETQ. The CDR3 loop reads CASSPTALNTEAFF. In DNA form, the CDR3 reads TGCGCCAGCAGCCCCACAGCCTTGAACACTGAAGCTTTCTTT.

The V call is TRBV2, the J call TRBJ2-5; 10 positions agree with TRBD2. With the DNA end fitting TRBJ2-7 better, the J assignment may be wrong. CDR1 SNHLY and CDR2 FYNNEI come from the germline V gene. The CDR3 covers 15 residues. The CDR3 reads CASRRGAGGLLEQYF. The CDR3 bases are TGTGCCAGCAGACGGGGAGCGGGGGGGCTTCTCGAGCAGTACTTC.

This clone was recorded a few times. This chain connects TRBV5-1 to TRBJ2-7, with D perhaps TRBD2 (6 bases). Per germline, CDR1 SGHRS and CDR2 YFSETQ. V shed 4 bases and J shed 2 bases, with 10 bases lying between them. This CDR3 region has 13 residues. Here the CDR3 DNA reads TGCGCCAGCAGCAGACTAGGAGCCTACGAGCAGTACTTC. This codes for CASSRLGAYEQYF. Combining the CDR3 with reference TRBV5-1 and TRBJ2-7 gives the whole variable domain KAGVTQTPRYLIKTRGQQVTLSCSPISGHRSVSWYQQTPGQGLQFLFEYFSETQRNKGNFPGRFSGRQFSNSRSEMNVSTLELGDSALYLCASSRLGAYEQYFGPGTRLTVT.

The J gene is TRBJ2-3, the V gene TRBV4-1; the match to TRBD2 covers 10 bases. CDR1 is MGHRA, CDR2 YSYEKL, per germline. The CDR3 totals 20 residues. With V trimmed by 6 bases and J by 1 base, 19 bases remained unmatched. As DNA, the CDR3 is TGCGCCAGCAGTCCGAATATCGGAGCGGGAGGGTTGTCCCGCACAGATACGCAGTATTTT. Translating gives CASSPNIGAGGLSRTDTQYF.

This chain connects TRBV27 to TRBJ2-5; 7 nucleotides line up with TRBD1. V dropped 0 bases and J dropped 4; count of bases not matched to a gene: 2. This CDR3 is 14 amino acids long. Germline assignment: CDR1 MNHEY and CDR2 SMNVEV (reference sequence). The CDR3 loop is CASSLSGQRETQYF. The DNA of the CDR3 is TGTGCCAGCAGTTTATCGGGACAGCGAGAGACCCAGTACTTC.

This chain uses TRBV27 with TRBJ2-1, with TRBD2 matching 8 bases. The CDR3 consists of 14 residues. Germline loops: CDR1 MNHEY, CDR2 SMNVEV (reference sequence). With 5 bases clipped from V and 7 bases from J, the junction kept 7 bases outside the gene matches. The CDR3 sequence is CASSIQREWNEQFF. The DNA of the CDR3 is TGTGCCAGCAGTATCCAGCGGGAGTGGAATGAGCAGTTCTTC.

The V gene is TRBV14, the J gene TRBJ1-4; D is unclear. The CDR3 has 14 amino acids. Trimming cost V 2 bases and J 3 bases, with 7 bases left between them. The germline CDR1 and CDR2 sequences are SGHDN and FVKESK. The CDR3 region has the DNA TGTGCCAGCAGCCAAATCCGGGCTAATGAAAAACTGTTTTTT. Translating gives CASSQIRANEKLFF.

This rearrangement joins TRBV7-9 to TRBJ2-3, with D perhaps matching TRBD1 (6 bases). Germline V gene sequence: CDR1 SEHNR, CDR2 FQNEAQ (reference sequence). The CDR3 length is 13 residues. V was trimmed by 4 bases and J by 3 bases, leaving 8 bases between them. The chain's CDR3 is CASSWTETDTQYF. In nucleotides, the CDR3 is TGTGCCAGCAGCTGGACAGAGACAGATACGCAGTATTTT.

The DNA for the CDR3 is TGTGCCAGCAGCTTCCAGGGTTCGAAACTGTTTTTT. It encodes CASSFQGSKLFF. V gene TRBV5-6 combines with J gene TRBJ1-4; tentatively, D is TRBD1 (5 bases). This CDR3 is built from 12 residues. Germline values: CDR1 SGHDT, CDR2 YYEEEE. V was shortened by 2 bases and J by 11 bases, with 10 bases between the two germline ends.

J is TRBJ2-5 and V is TRBV10-2; the D gene is possibly TRBD1 (6 bases). TRBJ2-7 explains the end of the DNA better; the J call may be wrong. Germline CDR1 and CDR2: WSHSY and SAAADI. This CDR3 is 12 amino acids long. CDR3 region: CASRDRAYEQYF. DNA of the CDR3: TGCGCCAGCAGGGACAGAGCCTACGAGCAGTACTTC.

V gene TRBV14 combines with J gene TRBJ2-7, with 8 bases fitting TRBD2. The germline CDR1 and CDR2 sequences are SGHDN and FVKESK. The CDR3 consists of 14 residues. The ends lost 3 bases at V and 6 bases at J; junction bases unmatched: 7. The CDR3 loop is CASSQGGRHGEQYF. CDR3 DNA: TGTGCCAGCAGCCAGGGCGGGAGGCATGGCGAGCAGTACTTC.

The chain has TRBV29-1 and TRBJ2-5; TRBD2 agrees at 8 bases. The better agreement between TRBJ2-7 and the DNA end casts doubt on the J call. Germline lookup yields CDR1 SQVTM and CDR2 ANQGSEA. The CDR3 totals 13 residues. The CDR3 DNA sequence: TGCAGCGTTATAGCGGGACTTTACTACGAGCAGTACTTC. Amino acid sequence: CSVIAGLYYEQYF.

J is TRBJ1-2 and V is TRBV9; 8 bases are a match to TRBD1. The V segment lost 5 bases and the J segment 0 bases; nucleotides outside the gene matches: 3. This CDR3 spans 14 amino acids. CDR1 and CDR2 from the germline V gene are SGDLS and YYNGEE. The DNA of the CDR3 is TGTGCCAGCAGTCGGGACAGGCCTAACTATGGCTACACCTTC. Residues: CASSRDRPNYGYTF.